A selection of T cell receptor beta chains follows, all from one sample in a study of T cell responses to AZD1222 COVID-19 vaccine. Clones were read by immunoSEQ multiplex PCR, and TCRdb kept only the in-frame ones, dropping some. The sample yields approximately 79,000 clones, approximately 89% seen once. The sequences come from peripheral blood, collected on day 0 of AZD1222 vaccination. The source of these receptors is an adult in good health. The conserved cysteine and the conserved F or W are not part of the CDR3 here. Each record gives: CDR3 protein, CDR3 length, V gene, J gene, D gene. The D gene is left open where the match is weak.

CDR3aa: ASSLNRLAYGYT
len: 12
v_gene: TRBV27
j_gene: TRBJ1-2
d_gene: -

CDR3aa: ASSPRTEVSNQPQH
len: 14
v_gene: TRBV5-5
j_gene: TRBJ1-5
d_gene: -

CDR3aa: ATSDSQVRTEAF
len: 12
v_gene: TRBV15
j_gene: TRBJ1-1
d_gene: -

CDR3aa: AWSRTSLGVNEQF
len: 13
v_gene: TRBV30
j_gene: TRBJ2-1
d_gene: TRBD2

CDR3aa: ASSLWGETQY
len: 10
v_gene: TRBV28
j_gene: TRBJ2-5
d_gene: -

CDR3aa: ASSEIGNSPLH
len: 11
v_gene: TRBV6-1
j_gene: TRBJ1-6
d_gene: -

CDR3aa: ASSLTSGGITDTQY
len: 14
v_gene: TRBV6-6
j_gene: TRBJ2-3
d_gene: -

CDR3aa: ASSSGVSPLH
len: 10
v_gene: TRBV5-4
j_gene: TRBJ1-6
d_gene: -

CDR3aa: ASSRTGSYNEQF
len: 12
v_gene: TRBV27
j_gene: TRBJ2-1
d_gene: TRBD1

CDR3aa: ASSYSSRQETQY
len: 12
v_gene: TRBV6-5
j_gene: TRBJ2-5
d_gene: -

CDR3aa: ASSLGTGGYNEQF
len: 13
v_gene: TRBV5-8
j_gene: TRBJ2-1
d_gene: TRBD1

CDR3aa: ASSGRSSGNTIY
len: 12
v_gene: TRBV27
j_gene: TRBJ1-3
d_gene: -

CDR3aa: ASSPGLAGGGSYNEQF
len: 16
v_gene: TRBV27
j_gene: TRBJ2-1
d_gene: TRBD2